These T cell receptor beta chains were read from a single sample in a study of shared clonotypes between healthy human individuals. The table came from immunoSEQ multiplex PCR; TCRdb's copy has only in-frame clones and leaves some out. The table has approximately 1,500,000 clones, roughly 96% seen once. Source material: naive CD4+ T cells sorted from blood. The receptors stem from a young man in good health. CDR3s include the opening cysteine and the closing phenylalanine or tryptophan. A D gene is named only where the DNA matches it firmly. A row's size may be missing; if present it is once, few, many or a size class.

cdr3_length: 14
v_call: TRBV7-9
j_call: TRBJ2-7
clone_size: NA
d_call: NA
cdr3_nt: TGTGCCAGCAGCCCCTGGGGGAGCTCCTACGAGCAGTACTTC
cdr3_aa: CASSPWGSSYEQYF

cdr3_length: 13
v_call: TRBV5-1
j_call: TRBJ1-4
clone_size: NA
d_call: NA
cdr3_nt: TGCGCCAGCAGCTTGGGCACAGATGAAAAACTGTTTTTT
cdr3_aa: CASSLGTDEKLFF

cdr3_length: 16
v_call: TRBV7-9
j_call: TRBJ2-7
clone_size: NA
d_call: TRBD2
cdr3_nt: TGTGCCAGCAGCTTCAAGGGAGGGCGGGAGAGTGACGAGCAGTACTTC
cdr3_aa: CASSFKGGRESDEQYF

cdr3_length: 16
v_call: TRBV5-1
j_call: TRBJ2-2
clone_size: NA
d_call: TRBD2
cdr3_nt: TGCGCCAGCAGCTTTCTAGCGGGAGGGAACACCGGGGAGCTGTTTTTT
cdr3_aa: CASSFLAGGNTGELFF

cdr3_length: 15
v_call: TRBV4-1
j_call: TRBJ2-5
clone_size: NA
d_call: TRBD1
cdr3_nt: TGCGCCAGCAGCCAAACCGGGACAGTGATGGAGACCCAGTACTTC
cdr3_aa: CASSQTGTVMETQYF

cdr3_length: 14
v_call: TRBV5-4
j_call: TRBJ2-5
clone_size: NA
d_call: NA
cdr3_nt: TGTGCCAGTCGAAACCCTAGAAAGCAAGAGACCCAGTACTTC
cdr3_aa: CASRNPRKQETQYF

cdr3_length: 17
v_call: TRBV6-1
j_call: TRBJ2-2
clone_size: NA
d_call: TRBD2
cdr3_nt: TGTGCCAGCAGTGTGGAGAGACTAGCGGCGAACACCGGGGAGCTGTTTTTT
cdr3_aa: CASSVERLAANTGELFF

cdr3_length: 13
v_call: TRBV7-3
j_call: TRBJ2-7
clone_size: few
d_call: NA
cdr3_nt: TGTGCCAGCAGCGCCGGGAGCTCCTACGAGCAGTACTTC
cdr3_aa: CASSAGSSYEQYF

cdr3_length: 12
v_call: TRBV18
j_call: TRBJ2-7
clone_size: NA
d_call: NA
cdr3_nt: TGTGCCAGCTCCCGGGACACCTACGAGCAGTACTTC
cdr3_aa: CASSRDTYEQYF

cdr3_length: 14
v_call: TRBV5-1
j_call: TRBJ2-7
clone_size: once
d_call: TRBD1
cdr3_nt: TGCGCCAGCAAAGACAGGGGTCCCTCCTACGAGCAGTACTTC
cdr3_aa: CASKDRGPSYEQYF

cdr3_length: 14
v_call: TRBV7-6
j_call: TRBJ1-3
clone_size: once
d_call: TRBD1
cdr3_nt: TGTGCCAGCAGCCGCCGGGACAGGGACAACACCATATATTTT
cdr3_aa: CASSRRDRDNTIYF

cdr3_length: 13
v_call: TRBV5-1
j_call: TRBJ2-1
clone_size: NA
d_call: NA
cdr3_nt: TGCGCCAGCAGCTTGGGACTAGGCGATGAGCAGTTCTTC
cdr3_aa: CASSLGLGDEQFF

cdr3_length: 15
v_call: TRBV6-6
j_call: TRBJ2-2
clone_size: NA
d_call: NA
cdr3_nt: TGTGCCAGCAGTTACTACGGGTCGGGCACCGGGGAGCTGTTTTTT
cdr3_aa: CASSYYGSGTGELFF

cdr3_length: 12
v_call: TRBV18
j_call: TRBJ2-7
clone_size: NA
d_call: NA
cdr3_nt: TGTGCCAGCTCACCAAGGGGGGACGAGCAGTACTTC
cdr3_aa: CASSPRGDEQYF

cdr3_length: 14
v_call: TRBV7-2
j_call: TRBJ1-2
clone_size: NA
d_call: NA
cdr3_nt: TGTGCCAGCAGCCCGCGGACCGCCCGATATGGCTACACCTTC
cdr3_aa: CASSPRTARYGYTF

cdr3_length: 13
v_call: TRBV7-2
j_call: TRBJ2-5
clone_size: NA
d_call: TRBD2
cdr3_nt: TGTGCCAGCAGATTGAGCGGGAGGGAGACCCAGTACTTC
cdr3_aa: CASRLSGRETQYF

cdr3_length: 13
v_call: TRBV2
j_call: TRBJ1-5
clone_size: NA
d_call: NA
cdr3_nt: TGTGCCAGCAGTGAAGGGGGGCGGCAGCCCCAGCATTTT
cdr3_aa: CASSEGGRQPQHF

cdr3_length: 15
v_call: TRBV29-1
j_call: TRBJ2-7
clone_size: NA
d_call: NA
cdr3_nt: TGCAGCGTTCGGACAGGCCCTGGAGGGCCCCACGAGCAGTACTTC
cdr3_aa: CSVRTGPGGPHEQYF

cdr3_length: 17
v_call: TRBV15
j_call: TRBJ1-4
clone_size: NA
d_call: NA
cdr3_nt: TGTGCCACCAGCAGAGATCTAGGGCTTCTGGCTAATGAAAAACTGTTTTTT
cdr3_aa: CATSRDLGLLANEKLFF

cdr3_length: 19
v_call: TRBV2
j_call: TRBJ2-4
clone_size: once
d_call: NA
cdr3_nt: TGTGCCAGCAGTCGGCCTTCGGTAGGAGTACATTCGGCCAAAAACATTCAGTACTTC
cdr3_aa: CASSRPSVGVHSAKNIQYF

cdr3_length: 15
v_call: TRBV7-6
j_call: TRBJ2-3
clone_size: once
d_call: TRBD2
cdr3_nt: TGTGCCAGCAGCTTAGGGACTAGCGTCACAGATACGCAGTATTTT
cdr3_aa: CASSLGTSVTDTQYF

cdr3_length: 14
v_call: TRBV7-2
j_call: TRBJ2-7
clone_size: NA
d_call: NA
cdr3_nt: TGTGCCAGCAGCTCACTTACTGGATTCTACGAGCAGTACTTC
cdr3_aa: CASSSLTGFYEQYF

cdr3_length: 17
v_call: TRBV7-2
j_call: TRBJ2-2
clone_size: NA
d_call: NA
cdr3_nt: TGTGCCAGCAGCACTCCCCCCGGGACGGTGAACACCGGGGAGCTGTTTTTT
cdr3_aa: CASSTPPGTVNTGELFF

cdr3_length: 15
v_call: TRBV7-2
j_call: TRBJ1-2
clone_size: NA
d_call: NA
cdr3_nt: TGTGCCAGCAGCTCAACTAATTCCCGCTCCTATGGCTACACCTTC
cdr3_aa: CASSSTNSRSYGYTF

cdr3_length: 17
v_call: TRBV27
j_call: TRBJ1-5
clone_size: NA
d_call: NA
cdr3_nt: TGTGCCAGCAGCTCCCGCGGTGGGCGCCCTATAGGGCAGCCCCAGCATTTT
cdr3_aa: CASSSRGGRPIGQPQHF

cdr3_length: 16
v_call: TRBV5-1
j_call: TRBJ1-1
clone_size: NA
d_call: TRBD1
cdr3_nt: TGCGCCAGCAGCTTCCCCGGGACAGGGGGCAACACTGAAGCTTTCTTT
cdr3_aa: CASSFPGTGGNTEAFF

cdr3_length: 15
v_call: TRBV28
j_call: TRBJ2-1
clone_size: NA
d_call: NA
cdr3_nt: TGTGCCAGCATCTCGAATGGAGGGCCCTACAATGAGCAGTTCTTC
cdr3_aa: CASISNGGPYNEQFF

cdr3_length: 14
v_call: TRBV28
j_call: TRBJ1-1
clone_size: once
d_call: NA
cdr3_nt: TGTGCCAGCAGTTTCTATATGATGAACACTGAAGCTTTCTTT
cdr3_aa: CASSFYMMNTEAFF

cdr3_length: 18
v_call: TRBV9
j_call: TRBJ1-4
clone_size: once
d_call: TRBD1
cdr3_nt: TGTGCCAGCAGCACAGGGGGGGGACAGGGCTCGTTTCGTGAAAAACTGTTTTTT
cdr3_aa: CASSTGGGQGSFREKLFF

cdr3_length: 16
v_call: TRBV5-4
j_call: TRBJ2-1
clone_size: NA
d_call: TRBD1
cdr3_nt: TGTGCCAGCAGAGCCCGGGACAGGAGATCCTACAATGAGCAGTTCTTC
cdr3_aa: CASRARDRRSYNEQFF

cdr3_length: 13
v_call: TRBV10-1
j_call: TRBJ2-7
clone_size: NA
d_call: TRBD1
cdr3_nt: TGCGCCAGCAGCCTGGACAGGGTGAGTGAGCAGTACTTC
cdr3_aa: CASSLDRVSEQYF

cdr3_length: 14
v_call: TRBV29-1
j_call: TRBJ1-4
clone_size: NA
d_call: NA
cdr3_nt: TGCAGCGCTGGGCCGGGACGAGGTCATGAAAAACTGTTTTTT
cdr3_aa: CSAGPGRGHEKLFF

cdr3_length: 14
v_call: TRBV6-5
j_call: TRBJ2-1
clone_size: NA
d_call: TRBD2
cdr3_nt: TGTGCCAGCAGTTCCGGACTAGCGTACAATGAGCAGTTCTTC
cdr3_aa: CASSSGLAYNEQFF

cdr3_length: 17
v_call: TRBV5-1
j_call: TRBJ2-6
clone_size: NA
d_call: NA
cdr3_nt: TGCGCCAGCAGCTTTCGGGACGGCCCCTCTGGGGCCAACGTCCTGACTTTC
cdr3_aa: CASSFRDGPSGANVLTF

cdr3_length: 12
v_call: TRBV7-9
j_call: TRBJ1-2
clone_size: NA
d_call: NA
cdr3_nt: TGTGCCAGCAGCGACGGGGGGGTGGACTACACCTTC
cdr3_aa: CASSDGGVDYTF

cdr3_length: 14
v_call: TRBV4-3
j_call: TRBJ2-7
clone_size: NA
d_call: NA
cdr3_nt: TGCGCCAGCAGCCAAGCTCAGGCGTCCTACGAGCAGTACTTC
cdr3_aa: CASSQAQASYEQYF

cdr3_length: 16
v_call: TRBV19
j_call: TRBJ2-5
clone_size: once
d_call: NA
cdr3_nt: TGTGCCAGTAGTATTAACTCTGGGGTGGGGCAAGAGACCCAGTACTTC
cdr3_aa: CASSINSGVGQETQYF

cdr3_length: 16
v_call: TRBV6-4
j_call: TRBJ2-1
clone_size: NA
d_call: NA
cdr3_nt: TGTGCCAGCAGTGACTCGACGCATAGCTCCTACAATGAGCAGTTCTTC
cdr3_aa: CASSDSTHSSYNEQFF

cdr3_length: 14
v_call: TRBV19
j_call: TRBJ1-4
clone_size: NA
d_call: NA
cdr3_nt: TGTGCCAGTAGTATGACAGCAACTAATGAAAAACTGTTTTTT
cdr3_aa: CASSMTATNEKLFF

cdr3_length: 16
v_call: TRBV2
j_call: TRBJ1-1
clone_size: NA
d_call: TRBD1
cdr3_nt: TGTGCCAGCAGTAGACAAAGACAGGGTGGGAACACTGAAGCTTTCTTT
cdr3_aa: CASSRQRQGGNTEAFF

cdr3_length: 15
v_call: TRBV7-6
j_call: TRBJ2-7
clone_size: NA
d_call: TRBD1
cdr3_nt: TGTGCCAGCAGTCTTCGGACAGGCTCGGCCTACGAGCAGTACTTC
cdr3_aa: CASSLRTGSAYEQYF

cdr3_length: 13
v_call: TRBV6-5
j_call: TRBJ2-7
clone_size: NA
d_call: NA
cdr3_nt: TGTGCCAGCAGACCCACAGGATGCTACGAGCAGTACTTC
cdr3_aa: CASRPTGCYEQYF

cdr3_length: 14
v_call: TRBV28
j_call: TRBJ2-7
clone_size: NA
d_call: NA
cdr3_nt: TGTGCCAGTAAATTGACAGGCGATACCTACGAGCAGTACTTC
cdr3_aa: CASKLTGDTYEQYF

cdr3_length: 17
v_call: TRBV29-1
j_call: TRBJ2-3
clone_size: NA
d_call: TRBD2
cdr3_nt: TGCAGCGTGGCTGGGACTAGCGGGAGGGAAGGCACAGATACGCAGTATTTT
cdr3_aa: CSVAGTSGREGTDTQYF

cdr3_length: 15
v_call: TRBV5-1
j_call: TRBJ2-7
clone_size: once
d_call: TRBD1
cdr3_nt: TGCGCCAGCAGCTATCCGGGACAGGGGGACTACGAGCAGTACTTC
cdr3_aa: CASSYPGQGDYEQYF

cdr3_length: 13
v_call: TRBV6-5
j_call: TRBJ2-1
clone_size: NA
d_call: TRBD2
cdr3_nt: TGTGCCAGCAGATTAGCGGGAATGAATGAGCAGTTCTTC
cdr3_aa: CASRLAGMNEQFF

cdr3_length: 14
v_call: TRBV19
j_call: TRBJ2-1
clone_size: NA
d_call: NA
cdr3_nt: TGTGCCAGTAGTATCCAACTGACAGCCGCCGTGCAGTTCTTC
cdr3_aa: CASSIQLTAAVQFF

cdr3_length: 15
v_call: TRBV6-1
j_call: TRBJ2-7
clone_size: NA
d_call: TRBD1
cdr3_nt: TGTGCCAGCAGTGTCCAAGGGACAGGGGCCTACGAGCAGTACTTC
cdr3_aa: CASSVQGTGAYEQYF